This T cell receptor beta chain emerged from a study of shared clonotypes between healthy human individuals (dated by TCRdb to about 2020). Concerning the study at large: The cohort included three men and a couple of women between 18 and 49 years of age. Per donor, three plates each were used for CD4 naive and CD4 memory, two for CD8 naive, and one for CD8 memory. To estimate repertoire size and how much clonotypes are shared between individuals, the study performed deep sequencing of blood TCR repertoires from roughly five healthy adults. Libraries were prepared and TCR repertoires were sequenced by different laboratories using diverse techniques, in order to increase sequencing depth and limit assay-specific biases. Leukapheresis yielded between about 0.9 and 10 billion PBMCs per donor.

TCR CDR3 regions were amplified from genomic DNA by multiplex PCR using the deep immunoSEQ assay. Genomic DNA extracted from each cell subset was distributed evenly over all wells of several immunoSEQ 96-well plates, and each plate served as one replicate. Each replicate PCR for sorted subsets received about 210 ng genomic DNA, equal to roughly 33,000 T cell genomes. Purified libraries were measured with a Qubit 3.0 fluorometer, size-checked on a Bioanalyzer 2100, and measured again with the KAPA Library Quantification kit. Every immunoSEQ 96-well plate was sequenced on a dedicated single-read 150-cycle Illumina NextSeq 550 flow cell. The authors processed their data as follows. Because the immunoSEQ output included only junctional sequences and no quality scores, the filtering could not be the same as the filtering used for full-length reads. To assign V/J genes and CDR3, sequences were annotated using PyIR, a Python wrapper for IgBLAST v1.9, with IMGT germline references. Any read was removed if the V/J assignment was weak (E-value above 1e-6), the CDR3 was missing, or the read contained stop codons, out-of-frame junctions, or ambiguous translated residues. V3J clonotypes were defined as sequences sharing the same inferred V gene, J gene, and CDR3 amino acid sequence. To compute the percentage overlap between repertoires, the number of shared unique clonotypes was divided by the size of the smaller repertoire. Three approaches were used to assess repertoire richness: RTK rarefaction, the Chao1 estimator, and Recon v2.1 estimates of unobserved clonotypes. For all TCRbeta clonotypes obtained by the gDNA method from a handful of donors, generation probabilities were computed with OLGA. In TCRdb, the immuneACCESS table is reduced to in-frame sequences with V and J assigned. These tables do not hold every clone; where another copy was compared, an unresolved V gene accounts for under half, and the others remain unexplained. V and J calls plus clone size are reproduced from that table; the DNA served to infer D and trimming. The sample table shows hundreds of thousands of clones, and roughly 70% are seen once. 1.5% to 2% of the sample belongs to the ten largest clones.

There are 13 amino acids in the CDR3, from cysteine to phenylalanine inclusive. Only the CDR3 DNA stays, 39 bases, in frame from base 1. Based on the germline V gene, the CDR1 and CDR2 sequences are SGHTA and FQGNSA. V gives up 4 bases and J gives up 3 bases, and the segment between their germline ends measures 10 bases. The donors were healthy, HIV-negative adults who had no recently reported acute infections or vaccinations. Every donor was a Caucasian adult residing in Nashville, Tennessee, USA. Magnetic negative selection was used to enrich CD4+ T cells, after which naive cells were positively selected on CD45RA and the negative fraction became the memory subset. Blood was obtained by leukapheresis, after which PBMCs were separated by Ficoll-Histopaque density gradient centrifugation and cryopreserved in liquid nitrogen vapor phase. Analytical flow cytometry was used to check the purity and quantity of each magnetically sorted T cell population. Each sorted fraction had its genomic DNA isolated and then quantified by UV absorbance on a Nanodrop 2000c.

Study-wide conclusions, independent of this receptor: Pairwise subsampling indicated that sequencing depth was expected to affect the degree of clonotype sharing among donors. Sampling was restricted to blood, and TCR repertoires in tissues likely differ from the TCR repertoires found in blood. The small number of donors limited the genetic and exposure-history diversity represented. Compared with non-shared clonotypes, clonotypes shared by all four sorted-subset donors had higher generation probabilities. Even with the large sequencing depth, rarefaction of the sorted-subset datasets indicated that sequencing was incomplete. About 5% of naive CD4, 3.5% of naive CD8, roughly 2.4% of memory CD4, and around 0.4% of memory CD8 clonotypes were shared across several donors. Naive subsets generally had larger estimated clonotype richness than memory subsets.

As concerns this clone: It lacks a known antigen. Base qualities are missing; no much larger clone stands one base away.

The chain uses TRBV7-2 and TRBJ2-7, with the D gene not confidently named. The clonotype originates from a woman aged 25 to 39 in good health. The sample taken for sequencing was memory CD4+ T cells sorted from blood. The cell subset or site tag for this specimen amounts to: CD45RA-negative fraction. At the DNA level, the sequence is TGTGCCAGCAGCTATTCGGGTGTCTACGAGCAGTACTTC. The resulting protein is CASSYSGVYEQYF.